A single TCR beta chain is shown here with its context. The antigen remains unidentified. The sample comes from a study of blood T cells in healthy people across ages. The study's findings and limits: Higher diversity, along with more naive CD4+ cells, distinguished long-lived donors from aged donors. Changes in expanded clonotypes were possibly confounded, as the CMV status of donors was unknown.

Trimming removed 5 bases at V and 6 bases at J, with 9 bases between. CDR1 and CDR2 from the germline V gene are MNHNY and SVGAGI (reference sequence). The CDR3 runs 12 residues. Every donor contributed roughly 10 milliliters of peripheral blood by blood draw. The authors extracted at least 5.5 micrograms of total RNA per sample. For the second PCR, which ran for about 6 to 12 cycles, a sample-barcoded 5' primer and a J-beta primer mix were used. TCRdb fed the 5' RACE reads into MiXCR, producing one record per CDR3 protein. Of some 710,000 distinct CDR3 sequences listed, about half are singletons. What was sequenced was blood. The receptor's source is a man older than 75 in good health. The V gene is TRBV6-6, the J gene TRBJ2-3, with D tentatively TRBD2 (5 bases). The CDR3 protein is CASSPQRDTQYF. In DNA, the CDR3 is TGTGCCAGCAGTCCGCAGCGGGATACGCAGTATTTT.